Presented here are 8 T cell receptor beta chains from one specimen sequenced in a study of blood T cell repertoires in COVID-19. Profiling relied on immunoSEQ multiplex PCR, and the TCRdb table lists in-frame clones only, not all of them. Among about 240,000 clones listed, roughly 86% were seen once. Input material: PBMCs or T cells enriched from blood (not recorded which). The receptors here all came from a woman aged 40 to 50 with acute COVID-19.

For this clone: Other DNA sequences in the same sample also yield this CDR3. The CDR3 sequence is CASSVGGSTDTQYF. Written as DNA, the CDR3 is TGTGCCAGCAGCGTAGGCGGGAGCACAGATACGCAGTATTTT. The chain employs TRBV9 and TRBJ2-3, with D perhaps matching TRBD2 (5 bases). Trimming took off 0 bases at V and 0 bases at J, with 5 bases between the two ends. The CDR3 totals 14 residues. The germline V gene encodes CDR1 SGDLS and CDR2 YYNGEE.

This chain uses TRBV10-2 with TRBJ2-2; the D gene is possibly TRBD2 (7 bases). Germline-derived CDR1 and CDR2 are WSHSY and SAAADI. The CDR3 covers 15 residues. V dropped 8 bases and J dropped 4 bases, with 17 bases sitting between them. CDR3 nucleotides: TGCGCCAGCCGGGGGGCCGGACGGGGCACCGGGGAGCTGTTTTTT. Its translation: CASRGAGRGTGELFF.

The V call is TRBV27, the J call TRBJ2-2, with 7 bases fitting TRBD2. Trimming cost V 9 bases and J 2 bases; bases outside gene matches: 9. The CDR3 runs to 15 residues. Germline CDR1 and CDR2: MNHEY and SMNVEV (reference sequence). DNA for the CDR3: TGTGCCAGTAGGAGGGAGGGCCCTAACACCGGGGAGCTGTTTTTT. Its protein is CASRREGPNTGELFF.

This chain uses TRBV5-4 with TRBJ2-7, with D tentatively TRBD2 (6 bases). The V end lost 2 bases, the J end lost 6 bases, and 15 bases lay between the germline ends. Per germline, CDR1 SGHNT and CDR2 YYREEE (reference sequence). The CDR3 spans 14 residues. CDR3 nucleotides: TGTGCCAGCAGCTTTGGGGGGTCTAGCGCCGAGCAGTACTTC. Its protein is CASSFGGSSAEQYF.

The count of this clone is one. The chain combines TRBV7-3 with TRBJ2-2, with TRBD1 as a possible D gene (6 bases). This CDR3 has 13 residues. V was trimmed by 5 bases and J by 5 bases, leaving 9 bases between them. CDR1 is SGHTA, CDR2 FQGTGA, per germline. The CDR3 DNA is TGTGCCAGCAGCCGCACAGGGACCGGGGAGCTGTTTTTT. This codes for CASSRTGTGELFF.

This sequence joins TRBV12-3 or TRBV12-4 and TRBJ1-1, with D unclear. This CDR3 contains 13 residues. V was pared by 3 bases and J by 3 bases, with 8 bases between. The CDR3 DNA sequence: TGTGCCAGCAGTTTGAGAGGAGACACTGAAGCTTTCTTT. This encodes CASSLRGDTEAFF.

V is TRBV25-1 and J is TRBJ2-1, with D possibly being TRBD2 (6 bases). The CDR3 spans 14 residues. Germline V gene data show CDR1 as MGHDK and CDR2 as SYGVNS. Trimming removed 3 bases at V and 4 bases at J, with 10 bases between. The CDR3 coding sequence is TGTGCCAGCAGTGAGGGGGACTCTTACAATGAGCAGTTCTTC. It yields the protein CASSEGDSYNEQFF.

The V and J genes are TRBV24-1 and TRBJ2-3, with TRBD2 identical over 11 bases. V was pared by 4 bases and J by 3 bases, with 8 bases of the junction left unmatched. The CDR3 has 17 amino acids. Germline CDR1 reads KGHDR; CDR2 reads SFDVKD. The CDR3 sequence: CATSDLTSGSATDTQYF. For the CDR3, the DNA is TGTGCCACCAGTGACCTAACTAGCGGGAGTGCGACAGATACGCAGTATTTT.